This T cell receptor (beta chain) was retrieved from a study of cytomegalovirus exposure and HLA in healthy donors. The study ran its PCR with 60 Vbeta and 13 Jbeta primers. Profiling relied on immunoSEQ multiplex PCR, and the TCRdb table lists in-frame clones only, not all of them. Among 100,000 or so clones listed, 80% to 85% were seen once. Trimming removed 1 base from V and 3 bases from J; junction bases left unmatched: 3. CDR1 is SQVTM, CDR2 ANQGSEA, per germline. The CDR3 spans 13 residues. Comment on this clone: Antigen unknown.

Study-level results: The listing of roughly 160 TCR beta chains classed them as cytomegalovirus-associated.

What was sequenced was PBMCs. The receptor comes from a man aged 30 to 39 in good health and CMV-seropositive. The chain links TRBV29-1 to TRBJ2-7; the match to TRBD1 covers 7 bases. The CDR3 here is CSVEVDRDYEQYF. The CDR3, as DNA: TGCAGCGTTGAAGTTGACAGGGACTACGAGCAGTACTTC.